This T cell receptor beta chain was recovered during a study of beta chain features in type 1 diabetes. Whole-study results and caveats: Moderate yet significant TCRB CDR3 shortening was seen in Type 1 diabetes patients in all four CD4+ subsets. For type 1 diabetes patients, VDJ junctions showed fewer insertions and more deletions. The naive, central memory and Treg TCRB repertoires of patients appeared to be more similar to one another than those of healthy donors.

This clone showed up just a few times. Its antigen is currently unknown. Germline V CDR1 and CDR2: SGHTA, FQGNSA. With 4 bases removed from V and 3 bases from J, the gap between germline ends came to 13 bases. This CDR3 region has 14 residues. Central memory, naive, regulatory and stem cell-like memory CD4+ cells were sorted by CD45RO/CCR7/CD25/CD127/CD95/CD27. Sequenced material consisted of expressed TCRB transcripts (all of the isolated RNA was reverse transcribed). Samples of naive, central memory and regulatory T cells yielded a mean of about 3.57 million reads. The repertoire was sequenced with immunoSEQ multiplex PCR; TCRdb's copy has only in-frame clones and lacks some. The table shows 600,000 or so clones, with roughly 12% occurring only once.

The TCR sequence derives from a man aged 30 to 45 with type 1 diabetes. The chain joins TRBV7-2 to TRBJ2-7; no firm D call. The sample consisted of naive CD4+ T cells from blood. The CDR3 loop reads CASSSPTRIYEQYF. DNA of the CDR3: TGTGCCAGCAGCTCTCCCACACGAATCTACGAGCAGTACTTC.